This T cell receptor (beta chain) was found in a study of tumor-infiltrating lymphocytes in localized non-small cell lung cancer. Study-wide findings and caveats: T-cell fraction did not differ between immunotypes IM1 and IM2. TCRbeta sequencing showed higher T cell infiltration in tumors than uninvolved lung.

V lost 4 bases, J lost 6 bases, and 10 bases lay in between. The germline CDR1 and CDR2 sequences are SNHLY and FYNNEI. The CDR3 has 12 amino acids. As for this clone: Its antigen is undetermined.

The protocol was immunoSEQ multiplex PCR, while the TCRdb copy is restricted to in-frame clones and leaves out a portion. The sample gives roughly 12,000 clones, 76% of which show up once; approximately 16% is in the top ten. The V call is TRBV2, the J call TRBJ2-7, with D maybe TRBD2 (6 bases). The origin of this receptor is a human donor with non-small cell lung cancer. The sequenced sample was uninvolved lung tissue not adjacent to the tumor. This CDR3 reads CASSATSFEQYF. The CDR3 DNA reads TGTGCCAGCAGTGCTACTAGCTTCGAGCAGTACTTC.